This section outlines one T cell receptor (beta chain) sequence together with its context. Study processing details: Scientists estimated how many nucleated cells there were by amplifying reference gene primers. The assay was immunoSEQ multiplex PCR, and TCRdb's table has in-frame clones only and misses some. The D gene and trimming were derived from the DNA, and the V and J assignments and clone size from that table. The repertoire holds tens of thousands of clones, with about 85% as singletons. This entry is derived from a study of blood T cell repertoires in COVID-19. Study-wide background: Sites across the United States, Italy and Spain contributed samples from acute and convalescent COVID-19. T cells, B-cell-depleted T cells, or PBMCs provided the cDNA or gDNA that served as material.

The sequenced sample consisted of peripheral blood. The receptor was derived from a human donor in a cohort sampled during active COVID-19.

CDR3 sequence: CASTGGERAFF. The CDR3 DNA sequence: TGTGCCAGCACGGGCGGGGAAAGAGCGTTCTTC. This rearrangement joins TRBV12-3 or TRBV12-4 to TRBJ2-1, with D maybe TRBD2 (6 bases). Trimming left V 7 bases short and J 15 bases short, with 16 bases between. There are 11 residues in the CDR3.